A single T cell receptor beta chain is shown here with its context. The antigen remains undetermined. Libraries were prepared by immunoSEQ multiplex PCR; TCRdb keeps only in-frame clonotypes and omits some of them. The table includes about 120,000 clones, roughly nine tenths detected once. This specimen belongs to a study of OX40 agonist ivuxolimab in advanced cancers. Overall study context: Checkpoint inhibitors had been given previously to over 30% of patients.

Study observations and caveats: Researchers did not determine the expanded peripheral T cells' antigen specificity. At doses 0.1 to 3.0 mg/kg, CD4+ and CD8+ clones expanded.

The sequencing used CD4+ or CD8+ T cells sorted from blood, collected in a trial of the OX40 agonist ivuxolimab. This sequence originates from an adult with an advanced solid tumor such as melanoma, head and neck, liver or kidney cancer.

The CDR3 DNA sequence: TGTGCCAGCAGCTTACCACCGTTGGGGCCCAACGAGCAGTACTTC. Residues: CASSLPPLGPNEQYF. This chain joins TRBV11-2 and TRBJ2-7; weak D call: TRBD1 (5 bases). V lost 2 bases, J lost 5 bases, and 16 bases lay in between. Germline V CDR1 and CDR2: SGHAT, FQNNGV. This CDR3 spans 15 amino acids. Based on the CDR3 plus reference TRBV11-2 and TRBJ2-7, the full variable domain is EAGVAQSPRYKIIEKRQSVAFWCNPISGHATLYWYQQILGQGPKLLIQFQNNGVVDDSQLPKDRFSAERLKGVDSTLKIQPAKLEDSAVYLCASSLPPLGPNEQYFGPGTRLTVT.